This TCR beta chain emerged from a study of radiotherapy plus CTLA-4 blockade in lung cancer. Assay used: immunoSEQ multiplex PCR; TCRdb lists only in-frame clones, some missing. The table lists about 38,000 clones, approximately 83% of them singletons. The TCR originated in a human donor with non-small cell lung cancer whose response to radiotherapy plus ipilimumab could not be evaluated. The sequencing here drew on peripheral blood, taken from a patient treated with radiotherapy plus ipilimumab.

CDR3 loop: CASSLAGTKYEQYF. Written as DNA, the CDR3 is TGCGCCAGCAGCCTGGCCGGGACAAAGTACGAGCAGTACTTC. The V call is TRBV5-1, the J call TRBJ2-7, with D perhaps matching TRBD1 (6 bases). Trimming took 4 bases from V and 4 from J, leaving 15 bases between them. The CDR3 covers 14 residues. Germline V lookup: CDR1 SGHRS, CDR2 YFSETQ.